Listed here are 22 T cell receptor beta chains from one sample, sequenced in a study of cytomegalovirus exposure and HLA in healthy donors. This PCR relied on a set of 60 Vbeta primers and 13 Jbeta primers. Generated by immunoSEQ multiplex PCR, the TCRdb table keeps only in-frame clones and is missing some. This table holds about 200,000 clones, about an eighth found once. Sequenced sample: PBMCs. The receptors here all came from a man in his forties or fifties in good health and CMV-seropositive.

The chain is built from TRBV19 and TRBJ1-5; unclear D gene. Germline V gene sequence: CDR1 LNHDA, CDR2 SQIVND (reference sequence). The CDR3 spans 16 residues. Trimming pared 1 base from V and 0 bases from J, leaving 10 bases between. This chain's CDR3 is CASSIVSGYSNQPQHF. DNA for the CDR3: TGTGCCAGTAGTATAGTTTCGGGATATAGCAATCAGCCCCAGCATTTT.

V gene TRBV9 combines with J gene TRBJ1-4, with 8 bases fitting TRBD1. CDR1 is SGDLS, CDR2 YYNGEE, per germline. The trim removed 3 bases at V and 8 bases at J, leaving 3 bases unmatched. CDR3 length: 13 residues. CDR3 in DNA: TGTGCCAGCAGCGCCCGACAGGGGGAAAAACTGTTTTTT. Its translation: CASSARQGEKLFF.

This clone has more than one count but fewer than ten. V and J are TRBV19 and TRBJ1-1, with a weak D call TRBD1 (6 bases). Trimming took off 5 bases at V and 4 bases at J, with 20 bases between the two ends. CDR3 size: 16 residues. In germline, CDR1 is LNHDA, CDR2 SQIVND (reference sequence). CDR3 sequence: CASSGGLSPWSTEAFF. The CDR3 DNA sequence: TGTGCCAGTAGTGGGGGCTTATCCCCTTGGAGCACTGAAGCTTTCTTT.

The chain uses TRBV19 and TRBJ1-5, with 8 bases fitting TRBD1. The CDR3 consists of 14 residues. Germline CDR1 LNHDA, CDR2 SQIVND (reference sequence). V was clipped by 6 bases and J by 4 bases; unmatched bases: 5. CDR3 coding DNA: TGTGCCAGTAGAACAGGGGGTGGAAATCAGCCCCAGCATTTT. Translated: CASRTGGGNQPQHF. Filled out from reference TRBV19 and TRBJ1-5, the complete variable domain reads DGGITQSPKYLFRKEGQNVTLSCEQNLNHDAMYWYRQDPGQGLRLIYYSQIVNDFQKGDIAEGYSVSREKKESFPLTVTSAQKNPTAFYLCASRTGGGNQPQHFGDGTRLSIL.

The chain has TRBV5-4 and TRBJ1-2, with 11 nucleotides matching TRBD1. The V segment lost 3 bases and the J segment 4 bases; nucleotides outside the gene matches: 11. CDR3 length: 17 residues. Germline loops: CDR1 SGHNT, CDR2 YYREEE (reference sequence). The CDR3: CASSSGTGGGIGYGYTF. DNA for the CDR3: TGTGCCAGCAGCTCCGGGACAGGGGGAGGTATAGGCTATGGCTACACCTTC.

The chain employs TRBV15 and TRBJ1-2; perhaps TRBD1 as D (5 bases). The V and J ends lost 5 bases and 2 bases respectively, with 21 bases between them. CDR1 is LNHNV and CDR2 is YYDKDF in the germline V gene (reference sequence). The CDR3 runs 17 residues. CDR3 sequence (DNA): TGTGCCACCAGCGGAATTAAGGGAGGGGATGGAAACTATGGCTACACCTTC. Amino acid sequence: CATSGIKGGDGNYGYTF.

This clone has only a few counts. The V call is TRBV10-3, the J call TRBJ2-2, with 7 bases matching TRBD2. This CDR3 is built from 16 residues. CDR1 is ENHRY, CDR2 SYGVKD, per germline. The trim removed 3 bases at V and 7 bases at J, leaving 11 bases unmatched. The CDR3 protein is CAISEFSGPRGGELFF. The CDR3 DNA reads as TGTGCCATCAGTGAATTTAGCGGGCCCCGTGGCGGGGAGCTGTTTTTT.

This clone turned up a few times. The CDR3 reads CATEGTVNTEAFF. In DNA form, the CDR3 reads TGTGCCACGGAAGGGACAGTTAACACTGAAGCTTTCTTT. The chain couples TRBV30 to TRBJ1-1, with 7 bases identical to TRBD1. Germline loops: CDR1 GTSNPN, CDR2 SVGIG (reference sequence). Unmatched junction bases numbered 8, after V lost 8 bases and J lost 2 bases. The CDR3 contains 13 residues.

In this sample, this clone turned up many times. V is TRBV30 and J is TRBJ1-6; possible D gene TRBD1, 6 bases. Germline assignment: CDR1 GTSNPN and CDR2 SVGIG (reference sequence). The CDR3 has 12 residues. The ends were cut back, 3 bases at V and 8 bases at J, with 8 bases in the middle. The chain's CDR3 is CAWSYRDSPLHF. The CDR3, as DNA: TGTGCCTGGAGCTACAGGGATTCACCCCTCCACTTT.

This clone was seen only once. The gene calls are TRBV14 and TRBJ2-3; D remains unclear. Germline CDR1 reads SGHDN; CDR2 reads FVKESK. Deletions cut 0 bases from V and 3 bases from J, with 10 bases between. This CDR3 contains 15 residues. DNA of the CDR3: TGTGCCAGCAGCCAAGATCTGGAGTTTACAGATACGCAGTATTTT. Its protein is CASSQDLEFTDTQYF.

V gene TRBV4-2 combines with J gene TRBJ1-1; D is unresolved. Per germline, CDR1 LGHNA and CDR2 YNFKEQ. There are 14 residues in the CDR3. With 1 base removed from V and 11 bases from J, the gap between germline ends came to 17 bases. CDR3 protein: CASSQVGGGLIAFF. DNA of the CDR3: TGTGCCAGCAGCCAAGTGGGAGGTGGTTTAATCGCTTTCTTT.

This chain connects TRBV5-4 to TRBJ1-1, with TRBD1 matching 12 bases. The CDR3 runs 15 residues. Germline-derived CDR1 and CDR2 are SGHNT and YYREEE (reference sequence). J gave up 4 bases and V 4 bases, and 5 bases lay outside the gene matches. The CDR3 DNA is TGTGCCAGCAGCCTGGGACAGGGGGCGTTCACTGAAGCTTTCTTT. Its translation is CASSLGQGAFTEAFF.

The sample holds a few counts of this clone. The chain has TRBV4-1 and TRBJ1-2; the match to TRBD1 covers 9 bases. The CDR3 totals 14 residues. V dropped 2 bases and J dropped 2; count of bases not matched to a gene: 0. CDR1 MGHRA and CDR2 YSYEKL come from the germline V gene. The CDR3 DNA reads as TGCGCCAGCAGCCAAACAGGGGGCAACTATGGCTACACCTTC. Protein product: CASSQTGGNYGYTF.

J is TRBJ2-6 and V is TRBV30; D is unclear. V lost 0 bases and J lost 1, with 16 bases in between. The CDR3 runs 18 residues. In germline, CDR1 is GTSNPN, CDR2 SVGIG (reference sequence). CDR3 protein: CAWSVPPQAWSGANVLTF. CDR3 nucleotide sequence: TGTGCCTGGAGTGTCCCTCCCCAAGCCTGGTCTGGGGCCAACGTCCTGACTTTC.

This clone was counted a few times. The V and J genes are TRBV6-1 and TRBJ1-5; no firm D call. Germline V CDR1 and CDR2: MNHNS, SASEGT. The CDR3 contains 15 residues. The V end lost 0 bases, the J end lost 1 base, and 7 bases lay between the germline ends. CDR3 region: CASSEARISNQPQHF. In DNA form, the CDR3 reads TGTGCCAGCAGTGAAGCGAGGATAAGCAATCAGCCCCAGCATTTT.

The J gene is TRBJ1-1, the V gene TRBV4-2, with 7 bases lining up with TRBD1. Germline V gene sequence: CDR1 LGHNA, CDR2 YNFKEQ. The trim removed 1 base at V and 10 bases at J, leaving 6 bases unmatched. The CDR3 has 13 amino acids. In nucleotides, the CDR3 is TGTGCCAGCAGCCAAGGGAGGGACAGCGGAGCTTTCTTT. This translates into CASSQGRDSGAFF.

This chain connects TRBV7-2 to TRBJ2-3; TRBD2 aligns across 7 bases. CDR3 length equals 15 residues. The germline V gene has CDR1 SGHTA and CDR2 FQGNSA. The junction had 7 bases not matched to a gene; V was cut back by 7 bases and J by 0 bases. CDR3 sequence: CASNPSGYSTDTQYF. In nucleotides, the CDR3 is TGTGCCAGCAATCCTAGCGGTTATAGCACAGATACGCAGTATTTT.

This chain connects TRBV21-1 to TRBJ1-6; TRBD1, the table's D call, was not compared with the DNA. TRBV21-1 is noted as a pseudogene. This CDR3 spans 14 amino acids. For the CDR3, the DNA is TGTGCCAGCAGCCTAGGACAGGGAAATTCACCCCTCCACTTT. Translated, it gives CASSLGQGNSPLHF.

This clone was seen a few times. V and J are TRBV5-1 and TRBJ2-7; D remains ambiguous. V lost 0 bases and J 6 bases, leaving 13 bases between the germline ends. CDR3 length equals 14 residues. Germline assignment: CDR1 SGHRS and CDR2 YFSETQ. The CDR3 bases are TGCGCCAGCAGCTTGGGCCAGGCCCTCGGCGAGCAGTACTTC. As protein: CASSLGQALGEQYF.

The rearrangement links TRBV5-1 to TRBJ2-1; a possible D gene is TRBD1 (5 bases). The ends were cut back, 0 bases at V and 3 bases at J, with 7 bases in the middle. The germline gives CDR1 SGHRS, CDR2 YFSETQ. This CDR3 is built from 14 residues. Here the CDR3 DNA reads TGCGCCAGCAGCTTGGACGACAGCTACAATGAGCAGTTCTTC. Its translation: CASSLDDSYNEQFF. Full variable domain (rest looked up from reference TRBV5-1 and TRBJ2-1): KAGVTQTPRYLIKTRGQQVTLSCSPISGHRSVSWYQQTPGQGLQFLFEYFSETQRNKGNFPGRFSGRQFSNSRSEMNVSTLELGDSALYLCASSLDDSYNEQFFGPGTRLTVL.

This clone was picked up a small number of times. The chain joins TRBV27 to TRBJ1-1, with D possibly being TRBD1 (5 bases). The germline gives CDR1 MNHEY, CDR2 SMNVEV (reference sequence). V shed 5 bases and J shed 7 bases, with 8 bases lying between them. This CDR3 has 11 residues. In nucleotides, the CDR3 is TGTGCCAGCAGTCGGGGGAGTGAAGCTTTCTTT. Residues: CASSRGSEAFF.

The V call is TRBV4-2, the J call TRBJ1-4; 7 bases map to TRBD1. The V and J ends lost 4 bases and 5 bases, in that order; junction bases with no gene match: 1. The CDR3 has 13 residues. The V gene's germline CDR1 is LGHNA and CDR2 YNFKEQ. The CDR3 loop is CASSPGQNEKLFF. The CDR3 DNA is TGTGCCAGCAGCCCGGGACAGAATGAAAAACTGTTTTTT.